This T cell receptor (beta chain) was found in a study of T-cell memory formation after mild COVID-19. Overall study findings and caveats: Within pre-infection memory, some responding clones were found, suggesting cross-reactive memory joined.

Concerning this clonotype: As yet, its antigen is unknown.

From the 5' RACE reads, TCRdb called clonotypes with MiXCR, one entry per CDR3 protein. The repertoire holds 100,000 to 130,000 distinct CDR3 sequences, with 14% as singletons. CDR3 length: 14 amino acids. After removal of 8 bases from V and 9 bases from J, the junction contained 7 bases not matched to a gene. Germline assignment: CDR1 MNHEY and CDR2 SMNVEV (reference sequence). The sequenced sample was PBMCs or a T cell subset sorted from them (not recorded which). The rearrangement joins TRBV27 to TRBJ2-2; 12 bases map to TRBD1. This sequence originates from a man between 18 and 35 years old who had mild COVID-19 (a few samples of this study predate the infection). Cell type and time point are not known. The CDR3 sequence: CASAGTGGLRELFF. The CDR3 DNA reads as TGTGCCAGCGCCGGGACAGGGGGCCTGCGGGAGCTGTTTTTT.